This is a list of T cell receptor beta chains from one sample in a study of cytomegalovirus exposure and HLA in healthy donors. TCRdb's table, derived via immunoSEQ multiplex PCR, lists solely in-frame clones and lacks some. The sample holds 110,000 to 150,000 clones. Sequencing input: PBMCs. These receptors came from a male donor in good health and CMV-seronegative. CDR3s include the opening cysteine and the closing phenylalanine or tryptophan. D genes are given only for firm matches.

v_call: TRBV6-5; j_call: TRBJ2-6; d_call: -; cdr3_nt: TGTGCCAGCAGAGACTACATGGGGGCCAACGTCCTGACTTTC; cdr3_aa: CASRDYMGANVLTF
v_call: TRBV29-1; j_call: TRBJ2-3; d_call: -; cdr3_nt: TGCAGCGTTGAGAGGGCTCGCACAGATACGCAGTATTTT; cdr3_aa: CSVERARTDTQYF
v_call: TRBV30; j_call: TRBJ2-1; d_call: TRBD2; cdr3_nt: TGTGCCTGCCGTCGTACTAGCGGCTACAATGAGCAGTTCTTC; cdr3_aa: CACRRTSGYNEQFF
v_call: TRBV18; j_call: TRBJ1-5; d_call: TRBD1; cdr3_nt: TGTGCCAGCTCCGTCGGACAGGAAAGCAATCAGCCCCAGCATTTT; cdr3_aa: CASSVGQESNQPQHF
v_call: TRBV4-1; j_call: TRBJ1-4; d_call: -; cdr3_nt: TGCGCCAGCAGCCAACCGGACAGAGACAATGAAAAACTGTTTTTT; cdr3_aa: CASSQPDRDNEKLFF
v_call: TRBV27; j_call: TRBJ2-7; d_call: -; cdr3_nt: TGTGCCAGCAGTCCTACCCCTGCCTACGAGCAGTACTTC; cdr3_aa: CASSPTPAYEQYF
v_call: TRBV27; j_call: TRBJ2-5; d_call: TRBD2; cdr3_nt: TGTGCCAGCAGGACTAGCGGGAAAGAGACCCAGTACTTC; cdr3_aa: CASRTSGKETQYF
v_call: TRBV5-8; j_call: TRBJ1-5; d_call: TRBD1; cdr3_nt: TGTGCCAGCAGCTTGATTGGGGACAGGGACCAGCCCCAGCATTTT; cdr3_aa: CASSLIGDRDQPQHF
v_call: TRBV6-6; j_call: TRBJ1-1; d_call: -; cdr3_nt: TGTGCCAGCACCCCAGGGACTGAAGCTTTCTTT; cdr3_aa: CASTPGTEAFF
v_call: TRBV30; j_call: TRBJ1-1; d_call: TRBD1; cdr3_nt: TGTGCTCAACTCCCGCAGGGGGTGAACACTGAAGCTTTCTTT; cdr3_aa: CAQLPQGVNTEAFF
v_call: TRBV5-1; j_call: TRBJ1-1; d_call: -; cdr3_nt: TGCGCCAGCAGCTTGACAGGACCAACTAACACTGAAGCTTTCTTT; cdr3_aa: CASSLTGPTNTEAFF
v_call: TRBV29-1; j_call: TRBJ2-2; d_call: TRBD1; cdr3_nt: TGCAGCGCCCAAACCGGGACAGCGAACACCGGGGAGCTGTTTTTT; cdr3_aa: CSAQTGTANTGELFF
v_call: TRBV7-9; j_call: TRBJ1-5; d_call: -; cdr3_nt: TGTGCCAGCAGCTTAGGGGGCCAGCTCAATCAGCCCCAGCATTTT; cdr3_aa: CASSLGGQLNQPQHF
v_call: TRBV6-1; j_call: TRBJ1-5; d_call: -; cdr3_nt: TGTGCCAGCAGTGAAGGTATCCTTCCGGGACAAAGGGGCCGTCTGCATTTT; cdr3_aa: CASSEGILPGQRGRLHF
v_call: TRBV30; j_call: TRBJ1-3; d_call: TRBD1; cdr3_nt: TGTGCCTGGAGTGTACGATCAGGGGGATCTGGAAACACCATATATTTT; cdr3_aa: CAWSVRSGGSGNTIYF
v_call: TRBV30; j_call: TRBJ2-3; d_call: TRBD2; cdr3_nt: TGTGCCTGGAGTGTGGGACTAGGGCCAGATACGCAGTATTTT; cdr3_aa: CAWSVGLGPDTQYF
v_call: TRBV19; j_call: TRBJ1-4; d_call: -; cdr3_nt: TGTGCCAGTACCCCGACCGACAGGTTTAATGAAAAACTGTTTTTT; cdr3_aa: CASTPTDRFNEKLFF
v_call: TRBV6-6; j_call: TRBJ1-1; d_call: -; cdr3_nt: TGTGCCAGCGAAGGGAGGGCACAAACGAACACTGAAGCTTTCTTT; cdr3_aa: CASEGRAQTNTEAFF
v_call: TRBV9; j_call: TRBJ2-1; d_call: TRBD1; cdr3_nt: TGTGCCAGCAGCTCACGGGGACAGGGGCCAAATGAGCAGTTCTTC; cdr3_aa: CASSSRGQGPNEQFF
v_call: TRBV5-6; j_call: TRBJ2-5; d_call: TRBD2; cdr3_nt: TGTGCCAGCAGGCCTCTGTCAGCGGGGACTAGAGAGACCCAGTACTTC; cdr3_aa: CASRPLSAGTRETQYF
v_call: TRBV7-9; j_call: TRBJ2-7; d_call: TRBD1; cdr3_nt: TGTGCCAGCAGCCCGCCGGGACAGATGGACGAGCAGTACTTC; cdr3_aa: CASSPPGQMDEQYF
v_call: TRBV18; j_call: TRBJ1-4; d_call: TRBD1; cdr3_nt: TGTGCCAGCTCCGGGACAGGGGCAGTAAAACTGTTTTTT; cdr3_aa: CASSGTGAVKLFF
v_call: TRBV7-2; j_call: TRBJ2-3; d_call: -; cdr3_nt: TGTGCCAGCAGCCCAACAGGGCCCCGGGGCACAGATACGCAGTATTTT; cdr3_aa: CASSPTGPRGTDTQYF
v_call: TRBV5-6; j_call: TRBJ2-5; d_call: TRBD2; cdr3_nt: TGTGCCAGCAGTCTTGGGGTCCGGGGGGGCGAAGAGACCCAGTACTTC; cdr3_aa: CASSLGVRGGEETQYF
v_call: TRBV7-9; j_call: TRBJ1-5; d_call: TRBD1; cdr3_nt: TGTGCCAGCAGCCTTGGACAGGGTAGGAATCAGCCCCAGCATTTT; cdr3_aa: CASSLGQGRNQPQHF
v_call: TRBV28; j_call: TRBJ1-2; d_call: TRBD1; cdr3_nt: TGTGCCAGCAGTATCGGACAGGGAGGACCTCTCTATGGCTACACCTTC; cdr3_aa: CASSIGQGGPLYGYTF
v_call: TRBV9; j_call: TRBJ1-1; d_call: -; cdr3_nt: TGTGCCAGCAGCGTATACGGGACACAGAACACTGAAGCTTTCTTT; cdr3_aa: CASSVYGTQNTEAFF
v_call: TRBV27; j_call: TRBJ1-2; d_call: TRBD1; cdr3_nt: TGTGCCAGCAGTTTCACCCCGCCGGGACAGGGGTACGGCTACACCTTC; cdr3_aa: CASSFTPPGQGYGYTF
v_call: TRBV11-2; j_call: TRBJ1-1; d_call: TRBD1; cdr3_nt: TGTGCCAGCAGCTTGTGGACAGGGGTAGACACTGAAGCTTTCTTT; cdr3_aa: CASSLWTGVDTEAFF
v_call: TRBV5-1; j_call: TRBJ2-1; d_call: -; cdr3_nt: TGCGCCAGCAGCTTGGTACCGACAAACAATGAGCAGTTCTTC; cdr3_aa: CASSLVPTNNEQFF
v_call: TRBV6-5; j_call: TRBJ2-1; d_call: -; cdr3_nt: TGTGCCAGCAGTTACTCCTTAGGGGGCAATGAGCAGTTCTTC; cdr3_aa: CASSYSLGGNEQFF
v_call: TRBV6-6; j_call: TRBJ2-7; d_call: -; cdr3_nt: TGTGCCAGCAGGACTAGCTACGAGCAGTACTTC; cdr3_aa: CASRTSYEQYF
v_call: TRBV29-1; j_call: TRBJ2-7; d_call: TRBD1; cdr3_nt: TGCAGCGTCAAACCCAACGTGCCAGGGGGCAGCTACGAGCAGTACTTC; cdr3_aa: CSVKPNVPGGSYEQYF
v_call: TRBV2; j_call: TRBJ1-5; d_call: TRBD1; cdr3_nt: TGTGCCAGTACAGGGGTTAGCAATCAGCCCCAGCATTTT; cdr3_aa: CASTGVSNQPQHF
v_call: TRBV7-9; j_call: TRBJ2-3; d_call: -; cdr3_nt: TGTGCCAGCAGTTGGGACATTTCTAGCACAGATACGCAGTATTTT; cdr3_aa: CASSWDISSTDTQYF
v_call: TRBV20-1; j_call: TRBJ1-1; d_call: -; cdr3_nt: TGCAGTGCTAGAGATGTACAGCTCGCTTTCTTT; cdr3_aa: CSARDVQLAFF
v_call: TRBV18; j_call: TRBJ1-1; d_call: TRBD1; cdr3_nt: TGTGCCAGCTCTCTACAGGGGGCGGGCACTGAAGCTTTCTTT; cdr3_aa: CASSLQGAGTEAFF
v_call: TRBV4-2; j_call: TRBJ1-3; d_call: -; cdr3_nt: TGTGCCAGCAGCCAGGAGTTTAATTTCAGGGTGGGAAACACCATATATTTT; cdr3_aa: CASSQEFNFRVGNTIYF
v_call: TRBV15; j_call: TRBJ1-2; d_call: -; cdr3_nt: TGTGCCACCAGACAGGTTTCAGCCGTCTCCGGCTACACCTTC; cdr3_aa: CATRQVSAVSGYTF
v_call: TRBV5-5; j_call: TRBJ1-4; d_call: TRBD1; cdr3_nt: TGTGCCAGCAGCTCCGGGACAGGGGATGAAAAACTGTTTTTT; cdr3_aa: CASSSGTGDEKLFF
v_call: TRBV7-9; j_call: TRBJ1-1; d_call: -; cdr3_nt: TGTGCCAGCAGCTCCCGACAGGATAGAACTGAAGCTTTCTTT; cdr3_aa: CASSSRQDRTEAFF
v_call: TRBV2; j_call: TRBJ1-1; d_call: TRBD1; cdr3_nt: TGTGCCAGCAGTGTGAGCAGGGGGCACCTTGAAGCTTTCTTT; cdr3_aa: CASSVSRGHLEAFF
v_call: TRBV30; j_call: TRBJ1-2; d_call: -; cdr3_nt: TGTGCCTGGAGAGGGGTCATTGAGGGGGGGGCCTATGGCTACACCTTC; cdr3_aa: CAWRGVIEGGAYGYTF
v_call: TRBV19; j_call: TRBJ2-5; d_call: -; cdr3_nt: TGTGCCAGTAGTCCCGACAGACTGTACCAAGAGACCCAGTACTTC; cdr3_aa: CASSPDRLYQETQYF
v_call: TRBV4-2; j_call: TRBJ2-2; d_call: -; cdr3_nt: TGTGCCAGCAGCCAAGAGGGGGCAGGCACCGGGGAGCTGTTTTTT; cdr3_aa: CASSQEGAGTGELFF